The 12 T cell receptor beta chains reported below all come from one sample, sequenced in a study of beta chain features in type 1 diabetes. The isolated RNA, all of it, was reverse transcribed, so expressed TCRB transcripts were what got sequenced. Libraries were prepared by immunoSEQ multiplex PCR; TCRdb keeps only in-frame clonotypes and omits some of them. The sample holds roughly 120,000 clones, approximately 39% seen once. The sequencing sample was made of stem cell memory CD4+ T cells from blood. The source is a woman younger than 35 in good health.

This clone was observed a few times. The chain links TRBV7-2 to TRBJ2-7; 11 nucleotides align to TRBD2. CDR3 size: 18 residues. Germline trimming cut 5 bases from V and 1 base from J; bases unmatched to any gene: 13. Germline V gene lookup returns CDR1 SGHTA and CDR2 FQGNSA. Here the CDR3 DNA reads TGTGCCAGCAGCCATCAGGTGGGGCTAGCGGGAGGTTCCTACGAGCAGTACTTC. The encoded protein is CASSHQVGLAGGSYEQYF.

The V call is TRBV18, the J call TRBJ1-1; D is unclear. The CDR3 length is 15 residues. Trimming took 1 base from V and 3 from J, leaving 12 bases between them. Germline V CDR1 and CDR2: KGHSH, LQKENI. CDR3 loop: CASSPHPAEDTEAFF. As DNA, the CDR3 is TGTGCCAGCTCACCACATCCGGCGGAGGACACTGAAGCTTTCTTT.

This clone was counted a few times. This chain joins TRBV29-1 and TRBJ2-7; the D gene is possibly TRBD1 (5 bases). The CDR3 is 13 residues long. V was pared by 8 bases and J by 0 bases, with 14 bases between. Germline loops: CDR1 SQVTM, CDR2 ANQGSEA. The CDR3 DNA is TGCAGCATAAGGGGATTAAGCTCCTACGAGCAGTACTTC. Amino acid sequence: CSIRGLSSYEQYF.

J is TRBJ2-7 and V is TRBV18; the D gene is possibly TRBD2 (5 bases). Germline lookup yields CDR1 KGHSH and CDR2 LQKENI. The CDR3 consists of 16 residues. The V end lost 2 bases, the J end lost 2 bases, and 16 bases lay between the germline ends. The CDR3 nucleotides read TGTGCCAGCTCACCAAGTGGACTCAACGACCCCTACGAGCAGTACTTC. This encodes CASSPSGLNDPYEQYF.

This clone was observed a handful of times. J is TRBJ1-2 and V is TRBV2, with D possibly being TRBD1 (5 bases). Germline CDR1 is SNHLY and CDR2 is FYNNEI. The V and J ends lost 8 bases and 1 base respectively, with 11 bases between them. The CDR3 is made up of 13 amino acids. Written as DNA, the CDR3 is TGTGCCAGCTCCAAACAGGTTAACTATGGCTACACCTTC. Its translation is CASSKQVNYGYTF. Combining the CDR3 with reference TRBV2 and TRBJ1-2 gives the whole variable domain EPEVTQTPSHQVTQMGQEVILRCVPISNHLYFYWYRQILGQKVEFLVSFYNNEISEKSEIFDDQFSVERPDGSNFTLKIRSTKLEDSAMYFCASSKQVNYGYTFGSGTRLTVV.

The chain has TRBV19 and TRBJ1-4, with D possibly being TRBD1 (6 bases). The CDR3 runs to 14 residues. The germline CDR1 and CDR2 sequences are LNHDA and SQIVND (reference sequence). The ends were cut back, 8 bases at V and 7 bases at J, with 17 bases in the middle. CDR3 residues: CASGFTGIGEKLFF. DNA for the CDR3: TGTGCCAGTGGTTTTACAGGGATTGGTGAAAAACTGTTTTTT. The whole variable domain, filled in from reference TRBV19 and TRBJ1-4, reads DGGITQSPKYLFRKEGQNVTLSCEQNLNHDAMYWYRQDPGQGLRLIYYSQIVNDFQKGDIAEGYSVSREKKESFPLTVTSAQKNPTAFYLCASGFTGIGEKLFFGSGTQLSVL.

V is TRBV11-2 and J is TRBJ1-3; weak D call: TRBD1 (5 bases). Germline CDR1 and CDR2: SGHAT and FQNNGV. Trimming took 0 bases from V and 3 from J, leaving 6 bases between them. The CDR3 runs 14 residues. The CDR3 is CASSLERGGNTIYF. CDR3 coding DNA: TGTGCCAGCAGCTTAGAAAGGGGTGGAAACACCATATATTTT.

V and J are TRBV27 and TRBJ2-1, with D perhaps TRBD2 (7 bases). Trimming cost V 6 bases and J 5 bases, with 14 bases left between them. The CDR3 sequence is 14 residues long. Germline V gene lookup returns CDR1 MNHEY and CDR2 SMNVEV (reference sequence). CDR3 sequence reads: CASSRGGGHNEQFF. The CDR3 region has the DNA TGTGCCAGCAGCCGCGGGGGCGGACACAATGAGCAGTTCTTC.

V usage is TRBV5-1 and J usage is TRBJ1-1; a weak D match, TRBD1 (5 bases). Germline CDR1 is SGHRS and CDR2 is YFSETQ. The CDR3 is 17 residues long. Between the trimmed V and J ends, which lost 4 bases and 1 base, there was a span of 20 bases. CDR3 sequence reads: CASSQGAIGLRNTEAFF. The CDR3 DNA sequence: TGCGCCAGCAGCCAGGGCGCGATTGGATTGCGGAACACTGAAGCTTTCTTT. The full variable domain, rest sourced from reference TRBV5-1 and TRBJ1-1, is KAGVTQTPRYLIKTRGQQVTLSCSPISGHRSVSWYQQTPGQGLQFLFEYFSETQRNKGNFPGRFSGRQFSNSRSEMNVSTLELGDSALYLCASSQGAIGLRNTEAFFGQGTRLTVV.

This chain joins TRBV19 and TRBJ1-3; D may be TRBD1 (5 bases). The CDR3 runs to 15 residues. Germline V gene lookup returns CDR1 LNHDA and CDR2 SQIVND (reference sequence). The V end was cut by 7 bases, the J end by 0 bases, with 13 bases between. The CDR3 reads CASIPGLNSGNTIYF. CDR3 sequence (DNA): TGTGCCAGTATCCCGGGACTCAACTCTGGAAACACCATATATTTT.

This chain links TRBV20-1 with TRBJ1-2; 7 bases match TRBD1. This CDR3 region has 11 residues. The germline CDR1 and CDR2 sequences are DFQATT and SNEGSKA (reference sequence). With 6 bases clipped from V and 8 bases from J, the junction kept 6 bases outside the gene matches. The DNA for the CDR3 is TGCAGTGCATACAGGGGCGAAGGCTACACCTTC. This encodes CSAYRGEGYTF.

The chain carries TRBV7-9 and TRBJ1-1; TRBD1 matches at 7 bases. This CDR3 comprises 14 residues. Per germline, CDR1 SEHNR and CDR2 FQNEAQ (reference sequence). J lost 5 bases, V lost 5 bases, and 8 bases had no gene match. Here the CDR3 DNA reads TGTGCCAGCAGCAGACGACAGGGCCGGACTGAAGCTTTCTTT. Residues: CASSRRQGRTEAFF.